This T cell receptor (beta chain) emerged from a study of blood T cell repertoires in COVID-19. TCRdb's copy holds only in-frame clones and misses some; the assay was immunoSEQ multiplex PCR. This table has over 200,000 clones, approximately 83% appearing once. Germline lookup yields CDR1 SEHNR and CDR2 FQNEAQ (reference sequence). V lost 5 bases to trimming and J lost 7 bases; unmatched junction nucleotides: 9. The CDR3 contains 15 residues. The sequence came from a woman aged 25 to 39 who had recovered from COVID-19. Sequenced material: peripheral blood. The chain employs TRBV7-9 and TRBJ1-4, with TRBD1 matching over 8 bases. The CDR3 is CASSTRQGSSEKLFF. The CDR3 nucleotides are TGTGCCAGCAGCACCCGACAGGGGTCGAGTGAAAAACTGTTTTTT.